These 19 T cell receptor beta chains were sequenced from one sample in a study of cytomegalovirus exposure and HLA in healthy donors. Primers included in the PCR were 60 Vbeta and 13 Jbeta primers. Using immunoSEQ multiplex PCR, the repertoire was profiled, and TCRdb retains in-frame clones only, with some absent. The sample shows about 150,000 clones, 70% to 90% of them seen only once. The sequencing sample was made of PBMCs. Source of these receptors: a man aged 25-45 years in good health and CMV-seropositive.

This sequence joins TRBV19 and TRBJ1-2, with 8 positions matching TRBD1. Germline values: CDR1 LNHDA, CDR2 SQIVND (reference sequence). Unmatched junction bases numbered 0, after V lost 3 bases and J lost 6 bases. CDR3 length: 12 residues. For the CDR3, the DNA is TGTGCCAGTAGTATGACAGGGGATGGCTACACCTTC. It specifies CASSMTGDGYTF.

This rearrangement joins TRBV5-6 to TRBJ2-7, with 7 bases identical to TRBD1. Germline V gene sequence: CDR1 SGHDT, CDR2 YYEEEE. The CDR3 loop spans 14 amino acids. V trimming: 2 bases; J trimming: 4 bases; junction bases outside the gene matches: 6. The CDR3 DNA reads as TGTGCCAGCAGCTTATCGGGACAGCCTTACGAGCAGTACGTC. As protein: CASSLSGQPYEQYV.

The genes are TRBV2 and TRBJ2-7, with D possibly being TRBD2 (5 bases). Trimming pared 5 bases from V and 6 bases from J, leaving 14 bases between. This CDR3 is built from 13 residues. Germline CDR1 is SNHLY and CDR2 is FYNNEI. The CDR3 DNA reads TGTGCCAGCAGTCCTTACAACGGACTCGAGCAGTACGTC. It yields the protein CASSPYNGLEQYV.

The CDR3 bases are TGTGCCACCAGCAGAGATCGAGGCAGCTCCTACGAGCAGTACGTC. Encoded protein: CATSRDRGSSYEQYV. The rearrangement links TRBV15 to TRBJ2-7; no reliable D call. The CDR3 is 15 residues long. Germline CDR1 is LNHNV and CDR2 is YYDKDF (reference sequence). The V end lost 0 bases, the J end lost 0 bases, and 9 bases lay between the germline ends.

This clone was detected only a few times. The rearrangement joins TRBV30 to TRBJ2-5; TRBD2 matches 7 bases. V dropped 2 bases and J dropped 3; count of bases not matched to a gene: 3. Germline assignment: CDR1 GTSNPN and CDR2 SVGIG (reference sequence). The CDR3 has 13 amino acids. The CDR3 sequence: CAWSRGTKETQYF. Written as DNA, the CDR3 is TGTGCCTGGAGTCGCGGGACTAAAGAGACCCAGTACTTC.

V gene TRBV5-1 combines with J gene TRBJ1-1; D possibly corresponds to TRBD1 (6 bases). Trimming shortened V by 4 bases and J by 3 bases, and 16 bases separated the two germline ends. The CDR3 loop spans 15 amino acids. The germline V gene encodes CDR1 SGHRS and CDR2 YFSETQ. This chain's CDR3 is CASSHTGKGDTEAFF. CDR3 nucleotides: TGCGCCAGCAGCCACACAGGGAAGGGGGACACTGAAGCTTTCTTT.

The J gene is TRBJ2-5, the V gene TRBV12-5; 7 bases are a match to TRBD2. CDR1 and CDR2 from the germline V gene are LGHNT and FRNRAP. The CDR3 spans 16 residues. The J segment lost 7 bases and the V segment lost 5 bases, leaving 16 bases of the junction unmatched. This chain's CDR3 is CASGTKGGATAGTQYF. In DNA form, the CDR3 reads TGTGCTAGTGGTACTAAGGGAGGGGCGACAGCGGGGACCCAGTACTTC. Looking up the rest from reference TRBV12-5 and TRBJ2-5 gives the full variable domain: DARVTQTPRHKVTEMGQEVTMRCQPILGHNTVFWYRQTMMQGLELLAYFRNRAPLDDSGMPKDRFSAEMPDATLATLKIQPSEPRDSAVYFCASGTKGGATAGTQYFGPGTRLLVL.

The chain links TRBV29-1 to TRBJ2-7; 7 bases align to TRBD1. The V gene end was trimmed by 2 bases and the J gene end by 1 base; junction bases not matched to a gene: 5. From germline, CDR1 is SQVTM and CDR2 ANQGSEA. The CDR3 is 14 residues long. The CDR3 coding sequence is TGCAGCGTTGAACTCCCAGGGGGTTCCTACGAGCAGTACTTC. This translates into CSVELPGGSYEQYF.

CDR3 protein: CASSKSGGAYGYTF. The CDR3 coding sequence is TGTGCCAGCAGCAAAAGTGGCGGAGCCTATGGCTACACCTTC. The rearrangement uses TRBV21-1 and TRBJ1-2. TRBV21-1 is a pseudogene. This CDR3 has 14 residues.

The sample holds a few counts of this clone. This sequence joins TRBV7-9 and TRBJ2-1, with D maybe TRBD2 (5 bases). V dropped 2 bases and J dropped 6 bases, with 8 bases sitting between them. The CDR3 is 13 residues long. Germline CDR1 and CDR2: SEHNR and FQNEAQ (reference sequence). The CDR3 loop reads CASSLSAGNEQFF. The CDR3 bases are TGTGCCAGCAGCTTAAGTGCGGGCAATGAGCAGTTCTTC.

The chain has TRBV18 and TRBJ2-7, with a weak D call TRBD2 (5 bases). This CDR3 spans 15 amino acids. Germline assignment: CDR1 KGHSH and CDR2 LQKENI. Trimming shortened V by 6 bases and J by 2 bases, and 17 bases separated the two germline ends. In DNA form, the CDR3 reads TGTGCCAGCTCTTCCACGCCGGGGATCACCTACGAGCAGTACTTC. It yields the protein CASSSTPGITYEQYF.

The chain carries TRBV5-1 and TRBJ2-5, with 8 bases lining up with TRBD1. The V gene end was trimmed by 5 bases and the J gene end by 5 bases; junction bases not matched to a gene: 14. The CDR3 has 16 amino acids. The germline CDR1 and CDR2 sequences are SGHRS and YFSETQ. CDR3 DNA sequence: TGCGCCAGCAGAATGGGTTGGACAGGGCTAAGGGAGACCCAGTACTTC. Amino acids: CASRMGWTGLRETQYF.

This clone occurred once. CDR3 loop: CASSPESVTDTQYF. The CDR3 DNA reads as TGTGCCAGCTCACCGGAAAGCGTCACAGATACGCAGTATTTT. This chain connects TRBV18 to TRBJ2-3, with D unclear. This CDR3 has 14 residues. In germline, CDR1 is KGHSH, CDR2 LQKENI. V lost 3 bases and J lost 2, with 9 bases in between.

The rearrangement uses TRBV4-3 and TRBJ2-7; 7 nucleotides align to TRBD2. The CDR3 runs to 17 residues. Germline CDR1 reads LGHNA; CDR2 reads YSLEER. V dropped 11 bases and J dropped 2; count of bases not matched to a gene: 21. CDR3 protein: CASKSVGNRGSPYEQYF. The CDR3 bases are TGCGCCTCCAAATCCGTTGGGAACCGCGGGAGCCCCTACGAGCAGTACTTC.

The CDR3 DNA follows: TGTGCCAGCAGCCTCGACAGGGGGCGCGGCTACACCTTC. Its protein product is CASSLDRGRGYTF. J is TRBJ1-2 and V is TRBV6-5; TRBD1 agrees at 10 bases. This CDR3 comprises 13 residues. CDR1 MNHEY and CDR2 SVGAGI come from the germline V gene. V shed 6 bases, J shed 8 bases, and the junction held 6 bases outside the gene matches.

This clone was observed a few times. This rearrangement joins TRBV4-1 to TRBJ1-5; 7 bases map to TRBD1. The CDR3 spans 15 residues. Looked up from germline, CDR1 is MGHRA and CDR2 is YSYEKL. The V gene end was trimmed by 2 bases and the J gene end by 6 bases; junction bases not matched to a gene: 7. The CDR3 is CASSQSQGDGQPQHF. The DNA for the CDR3 is TGCGCCAGCAGCCAAAGTCAGGGGGACGGTCAGCCCCAGCATTTT.

V and J are TRBV4-3 and TRBJ2-5; D may be TRBD2 (6 bases). The CDR3 consists of 13 residues. V lost 0 bases to trimming and J lost 5 bases, with 7 bases between them. CDR1 and CDR2 from the germline V gene are LGHNA and YSLEER. The DNA for the CDR3 is TGCGCCAGCAGCCAAGATGGAGGGGAGACCCAGTACTTC. It codes for CASSQDGGETQYF.

This chain links TRBV27 with TRBJ2-1, with 9 bases matching TRBD2. This CDR3 is 17 amino acids long. Germline CDR1 MNHEY, CDR2 SMNVEV (reference sequence). Trimming removed 6 bases from V and 2 bases from J; junction bases left unmatched: 11. In DNA, the CDR3 is TGTGCCAGCAGGGATCGGCGGGGGGGGTATCCCTACAATGAGCAGTTCTTC. The encoded protein is CASRDRRGGYPYNEQFF.

This clone has only one observation. The chain combines TRBV5-4 with TRBJ2-7; possibly TRBD1 for D (5 bases). Trimming removed 7 bases at V and 0 bases at J, with 17 bases between. In germline, CDR1 is SGHNT, CDR2 YYREEE (reference sequence). The CDR3 contains 15 residues. The CDR3 is CASGVGMDNSYEQYF. The CDR3 nucleotides read TGTGCCAGCGGCGTGGGCATGGACAACTCCTACGAGCAGTACTTC.